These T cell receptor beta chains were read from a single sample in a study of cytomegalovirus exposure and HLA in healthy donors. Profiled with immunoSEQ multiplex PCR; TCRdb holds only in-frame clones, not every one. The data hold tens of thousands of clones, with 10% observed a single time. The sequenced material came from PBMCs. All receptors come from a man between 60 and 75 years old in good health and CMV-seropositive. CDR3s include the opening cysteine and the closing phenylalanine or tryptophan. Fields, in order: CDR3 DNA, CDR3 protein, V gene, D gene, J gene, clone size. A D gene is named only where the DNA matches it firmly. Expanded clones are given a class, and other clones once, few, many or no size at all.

CDR3 DNA: TGTGCCACCAGCAGAGATAGAACAGTGAATCAGCCCCAGCATTTT
CDR3 protein: CATSRDRTVNQPQHF
V gene: TRBV15
D gene: .
J gene: TRBJ1-5
clone size: few

CDR3 DNA: TGCGCCAGCAGCTCCCTTGGCAAACCCAGAGGCGACAATGAGCAGTTCTTC
CDR3 protein: CASSSLGKPRGDNEQFF
V gene: TRBV5-1
D gene: .
J gene: TRBJ2-1
clone size: few

CDR3 DNA: TGCAGTGCTAGTAACTACGAGACCCAGTACTTC
CDR3 protein: CSASNYETQYF
V gene: TRBV20-1
D gene: .
J gene: TRBJ2-5
clone size: few

CDR3 DNA: TGTGCCAGCAGCTCTACAGTCGGGGATGAGCAGTTCTTC
CDR3 protein: CASSSTVGDEQFF
V gene: TRBV7-3
D gene: .
J gene: TRBJ2-1
clone size: few

CDR3 DNA: TGTGCCAGCTCAACGGGGGGACAGGGTGACTATGGCTACACCTTC
CDR3 protein: CASSTGGQGDYGYTF
V gene: TRBV18
D gene: TRBD1
J gene: TRBJ1-2
clone size: .

CDR3 DNA: TGTGCCAGCAGCGTAAGGCGGGCCCAAGGGGATACGCAGTATTTT
CDR3 protein: CASSVRRAQGDTQYF
V gene: TRBV7-3
D gene: .
J gene: TRBJ2-3
clone size: .

CDR3 DNA: TGTGCCAGCAGCCCCGAGGCGGTTTCGGGGCAGTACTTC
CDR3 protein: CASSPEAVSGQYF
V gene: TRBV28
D gene: .
J gene: TRBJ2-5
clone size: few

CDR3 DNA: TGCAGCGTTGGAGGCGGTGGGGCCAACGTCCTGACTTTC
CDR3 protein: CSVGGGGANVLTF
V gene: TRBV29-1
D gene: .
J gene: TRBJ2-6
clone size: few

CDR3 DNA: TGTGCCTGGAGCAGGGGGTTAAGCAATCAGCCCCAGCATTTT
CDR3 protein: CAWSRGLSNQPQHF
V gene: TRBV30
D gene: TRBD1
J gene: TRBJ1-5
clone size: .

CDR3 DNA: TGTGCCAGCAGCCCCGGGACACTTAACACTGAAGCTTTCTTT
CDR3 protein: CASSPGTLNTEAFF
V gene: TRBV11-2
D gene: .
J gene: TRBJ1-1
clone size: few

CDR3 DNA: TGCGCCAGCAGCCGGGGACTGTATGAGACCCAGTACTTC
CDR3 protein: CASSRGLYETQYF
V gene: TRBV5-1
D gene: .
J gene: TRBJ2-5
clone size: few

CDR3 DNA: TGTGCCAGCAGTTTAGGGACAGGGGGTAGGAATGAGCAGTTCTTC
CDR3 protein: CASSLGTGGRNEQFF
V gene: TRBV27
D gene: TRBD1
J gene: TRBJ2-1
clone size: few

CDR3 DNA: TGTGCCAGCCACAGGGGGGGGTTGAGCACAGATACGCAGTATTTT
CDR3 protein: CASHRGGLSTDTQYF
V gene: TRBV6-5
D gene: .
J gene: TRBJ2-3
clone size: few

CDR3 DNA: TGTGCCAGCAGCTTTCAGGGGCCGGGTGAAAAACTGTTTTTT
CDR3 protein: CASSFQGPGEKLFF
V gene: TRBV13
D gene: .
J gene: TRBJ1-4
clone size: few

CDR3 DNA: TGTGCCAGCAGTGACTCAGGGGCACACAATGAGCAGTTCTTC
CDR3 protein: CASSDSGAHNEQFF
V gene: TRBV6-4
D gene: .
J gene: TRBJ2-1
clone size: many

CDR3 DNA: TGTGCCAGCAGCCTGGGACAGATGATTCGAAACACCATATATTTT
CDR3 protein: CASSLGQMIRNTIYF
V gene: TRBV5-5
D gene: TRBD1
J gene: TRBJ1-3
clone size: .

CDR3 DNA: TGTGCCAGCAGCGTAGTCTGGCAGGGGGACACCGGGGAGCTGTTTTTT
CDR3 protein: CASSVVWQGDTGELFF
V gene: TRBV9
D gene: TRBD1
J gene: TRBJ2-2
clone size: few

CDR3 DNA: TGTGCCAGCAGCGTGGGACTAGAGCCCTACGAGCAGTACTTC
CDR3 protein: CASSVGLEPYEQYF
V gene: TRBV9
D gene: TRBD2
J gene: TRBJ2-7
clone size: .

CDR3 DNA: TGTGCCAGCAGTGTAGGGACAGGGTCCGTCAATGAGCAGTTCTTC
CDR3 protein: CASSVGTGSVNEQFF
V gene: TRBV2
D gene: TRBD1
J gene: TRBJ2-1
clone size: .

CDR3 DNA: TGTGCCAGCAGCCAGCAGGGACTAGCGGGAGGTCGCTACGAGCAGTACTTC
CDR3 protein: CASSQQGLAGGRYEQYF
V gene: TRBV7-3
D gene: TRBD2
J gene: TRBJ2-7
clone size: .